These 21 T cell receptor beta chains originate from one sample sequenced in a study of shared clonotypes between healthy human individuals. Here immunoSEQ multiplex PCR was the method, and the copy in TCRdb shows in-frame clones only, minus some. The table lists around 2,000,000 clones, roughly 94% of them singletons, with roughly 1% in the top ten. Naive CD8 populations comprised CD45RO-negative cells positively selected for CCR7, excluding terminally differentiated effector memory CD45RA+ cells. The specimen sequenced was naive CD8+ T cells sorted from blood. All receptors come from a man younger than 30 in good health.

The rearrangement links TRBV30 to TRBJ2-7; no reliable D call. The V gene's germline CDR1 is GTSNPN and CDR2 SVGIG (reference sequence). The germline V and J ends were trimmed by 1 base and 4 bases, with 8 bases remaining between them. The CDR3 totals 12 residues. The CDR3 is CAWSDSLYEQYF. CDR3 nucleotide sequence: TGTGCCTGGAGTGACAGCCTTTACGAGCAGTACTTC. Full variable domain (rest looked up from reference TRBV30 and TRBJ2-7): SQTIHQWPATLVQPVGSPLSLECTVEGTSNPNLYWYRQAAGRGLQLLFYSVGIGQISSEVPQNLSASRPQDRQFILSSKKLLLSDSGFYLCAWSDSLYEQYFGPGTRLTVT.

This clone is a singleton in its sample. V gene TRBV4-1 combines with J gene TRBJ1-5, with TRBD1 as a possible D gene (6 bases). The V gene lost 2 bases and the J gene lost 4 bases, with 12 bases spanning the gap. The CDR3 has 15 residues. In germline, CDR1 is MGHRA, CDR2 YSYEKL. As DNA, the CDR3 is TGCGCCAGCAGCCAACGTGTGGGGGCGAATCAGCCCCAGCATTTT. Residues: CASSQRVGANQPQHF.

The chain uses TRBV13 and TRBJ2-7; D perhaps matches TRBD1 (6 bases). This CDR3 comprises 13 residues. Trimming took 5 bases from V and 3 from J, leaving 11 bases between them. Germline V gives CDR1 PRHDT, CDR2 FYEKMQ (reference sequence). CDR3: CASSEPDSYEQYF. The CDR3 DNA follows: TGTGCCAGCAGCGAGCCGGACAGCTACGAGCAGTACTTC.

The V gene is TRBV28, the J gene TRBJ2-1, with D perhaps assigned TRBD1 or TRBD2 (5 bases each). The germline gives CDR1 MDHEN, CDR2 SYDVKM. V shed 5 bases and J shed 3 bases, with 11 bases lying between them. This CDR3 is built from 14 residues. The CDR3 DNA reads TGTGCCAGCAGTCCACGGGACCTCTACAATGAGCAGTTCTTC. Protein product: CASSPRDLYNEQFF.

This clone was detected only a few times. Other DNA sequences from this sample encode an identical CDR3 as well. Written as DNA, the CDR3 is TGCGCCAGCAGCCAAGCGGGGACTAGCGGCTACGAGCAGTACTTC. Its translation is CASSQAGTSGYEQYF. J is TRBJ2-7 and V is TRBV4-1, with TRBD2 matching 11 bases. Unmatched junction bases numbered 2, after V lost 1 base and J lost 3 bases. CDR1 MGHRA and CDR2 YSYEKL come from the germline V gene. The CDR3 extends over 15 amino acids.

This chain joins TRBV10-1 and TRBJ2-2; D ambiguous. CDR1 and CDR2 (germline): WNHNN, SYGVQD (reference sequence). V shed 3 bases and J shed 2 bases, with 10 bases lying between them. The length of the CDR3 is 15 residues. CDR3 nucleotide sequence: TGCGCCAGCAGTGAAACGCATACTAACACCGGGGAGCTGTTTTTT. Translating gives CASSETHTNTGELFF.

This clone appeared once. The J gene is TRBJ2-5, the V gene TRBV7-2; D remains ambiguous. CDR3 length: 17 residues. CDR1 is SGHTA and CDR2 is FQGNSA in the germline V gene. V shed 5 bases and J shed 0 bases, with 19 bases lying between them. DNA for the CDR3: TGTGCCAGCAGCCTTCAAAGGTGGGATTCTTACCAAGAGACCCAGTACTTC. Its translation is CASSLQRWDSYQETQYF.

For the CDR3, the DNA is TGTGCCAGCAGCACGGACAGGGCAATGAGAAGCAATCAGCCCCAGCATTTT. It specifies CASSTDRAMRSNQPQHF. The J gene is TRBJ1-5, the V gene TRBV7-8, with 8 bases fitting TRBD1. Germline loops: CDR1 SGHVS, CDR2 FQNEAQ. The CDR3 is made up of 17 amino acids. V lost 5 bases, J lost 1 base, and 10 bases stayed unmatched.

This clone was recorded a few times. The chain carries TRBV7-9 and TRBJ1-5; D gene uncertain. The V gene's germline CDR1 is SEHNR and CDR2 FQNEAQ (reference sequence). Trimming took off 8 bases at V and 5 bases at J, with 10 bases between the two ends. The CDR3 spans 12 residues. For the CDR3, the DNA is TGTGCCAGCGGGGAGGTCGATCAGCCCCAGCATTTT. Its translation: CASGEVDQPQHF.

This sequence joins TRBV11-2 and TRBJ1-4, with TRBD1 as a possible D gene (5 bases). This CDR3 has 16 amino acids. Germline V gives CDR1 SGHAT, CDR2 FQNNGV. Trimming cost V 0 bases and J 2 bases, with 10 bases left between them. The CDR3 sequence: CASSLEGPATNEKLFF. CDR3 bases: TGTGCCAGCAGCTTAGAGGGACCAGCCACTAATGAAAAACTGTTTTTT.

The chain recombines TRBV7-8 with TRBJ2-1, with D maybe TRBD1 (5 bases). Germline values: CDR1 SGHVS, CDR2 FQNEAQ. CDR3 length equals 12 residues. Between the trimmed V and J ends, which lost 10 bases and 9 bases, there was a span of 16 bases. CDR3 in amino acids: CAIASPGSEQFF. CDR3 DNA: TGTGCCATAGCTTCTCCAGGGTCTGAGCAGTTCTTC.

The chain combines TRBV2 with TRBJ2-2, with 10 bases matching TRBD2. V lost 2 bases, J lost 5 bases, and 11 bases stayed unmatched. Germline lookup yields CDR1 SNHLY and CDR2 FYNNEI. The length of the CDR3 is 18 residues. The CDR3 loop reads CASSELGALAGMTGELFF. Written as DNA, the CDR3 is TGTGCCAGCAGTGAATTAGGGGCACTAGCGGGGATGACCGGGGAGCTGTTTTTT. The variable domain in full, completed from reference TRBV2 and TRBJ2-2, reads EPEVTQTPSHQVTQMGQEVILRCVPISNHLYFYWYRQILGQKVEFLVSFYNNEISEKSEIFDDQFSVERPDGSNFTLKIRSTKLEDSAMYFCASSELGALAGMTGELFFGEGSRLTVL.

The V and J genes are TRBV11-2 and TRBJ2-5; 8 bases line up with TRBD2. CDR3 length equals 15 residues. CDR1 is SGHAT and CDR2 is FQNNGV in the germline V gene. V lost 2 bases and J lost 3; bases outside the gene matches: 5. The CDR3 DNA sequence: TGTGCCAGCAGCTTACCCCTGGGACTAGAAGAGACCCAGTACTTC. Its translation is CASSLPLGLEETQYF.

This clone was picked up one time. The chain employs TRBV7-9 and TRBJ2-3, with 7 nucleotides matching TRBD1. The V and J ends lost 4 bases and 1 base, in that order; junction bases with no gene match: 11. This CDR3 has 17 amino acids. Germline CDR1 is SEHNR and CDR2 is FQNEAQ (reference sequence). The CDR3 bases are TGTGCCAGCAGCTACCCCCTTACAGGGGACGGCACAGATACGCAGTATTTT. Its translation is CASSYPLTGDGTDTQYF.

The V and J genes are TRBV2 and TRBJ2-1; 8 bases map to TRBD2. V trimming: 6 bases; J trimming: 3 bases; junction bases outside the gene matches: 10. Germline V lookup: CDR1 SNHLY, CDR2 FYNNEI. CDR3 length: 16 amino acids. The CDR3, as DNA: TGTGCCAGCAGCGAGAGGCTAGCGGGCCTCTACAATGAGCAGTTCTTC. Translated: CASSERLAGLYNEQFF. Complete variable domain (other parts from reference TRBV2 and TRBJ2-1): EPEVTQTPSHQVTQMGQEVILRCVPISNHLYFYWYRQILGQKVEFLVSFYNNEISEKSEIFDDQFSVERPDGSNFTLKIRSTKLEDSAMYFCASSERLAGLYNEQFFGPGTRLTVL.

V is TRBV27 and J is TRBJ2-2; 12 bases line up with TRBD2. The V gene end was trimmed by 5 bases and the J gene end by 7 bases; junction bases not matched to a gene: 11. This CDR3 is built from 17 residues. Germline V CDR1 and CDR2: MNHEY, SMNVEV (reference sequence). CDR3 DNA sequence: TGTGCCAGCAGTCCCCTCCTAGCGGGAGGGCCTCACGGGGAGCTGTTTTTT. It codes for CASSPLLAGGPHGELFF.

The chain links TRBV27 to TRBJ1-2; D is undetermined. Germline V CDR1 and CDR2: MNHEY, SMNVEV (reference sequence). This CDR3 spans 17 amino acids. With 4 bases removed from V and 1 base from J, the gap between germline ends came to 19 bases. In nucleotides, the CDR3 is TGTGCCAGCAGTTCGACTGTTGGACGGAGTATTAACTATGGCTACACCTTC. Translation gives CASSSTVGRSINYGYTF.

This chain connects TRBV13 to TRBJ2-6, with D perhaps TRBD1 (5 bases). The CDR3 sequence is 16 residues long. Deletions cut 0 bases from V and 2 bases from J, with 8 bases between. The V gene's germline CDR1 is PRHDT and CDR2 FYEKMQ (reference sequence). The chain's CDR3 is CASSLGPGTGANVLTF. The DNA of the CDR3 is TGTGCCAGCAGCTTAGGACCAGGGACTGGGGCCAACGTCCTGACTTTC.

This clone was picked up one time. The gene calls are TRBV9 and TRBJ1-6; 7 positions agree with TRBD1. The CDR3 length is 15 residues. The ends lost 4 bases at V and 7 bases at J; junction bases unmatched: 8. Germline V gene lookup returns CDR1 SGDLS and CDR2 YYNGEE. CDR3 coding DNA: TGTGCCAGCAGCTGGACCGGGACAGAGAATTCACCCCTCCACTTT. Translated, it gives CASSWTGTENSPLHF.

This clone was picked up one time. The chain recombines TRBV30 with TRBJ1-4; D is possibly TRBD1 (5 bases). V lost 5 bases and J lost 2, with 9 bases in between. Germline-derived CDR1 and CDR2 are GTSNPN and SVGIG (reference sequence). CDR3 length: 13 residues. CDR3 coding DNA: TGTGCCTGGGAGGAGGGGACTAATGAAAAACTGTTTTTT. It translates to CAWEEGTNEKLFF.

The chain is built from TRBV11-2 and TRBJ2-3; 11 positions match TRBD2. Germline CDR1 SGHAT, CDR2 FQNNGV. Trimming at V came to 0 bases and at J to 4 bases, leaving 6 bases not matched to a gene. The CDR3 loop spans 17 amino acids. In DNA, the CDR3 is TGTGCCAGCAGCTTAGAACCCCTAGCGGGGGGTTCAGATACGCAGTATTTT. It codes for CASSLEPLAGGSDTQYF.